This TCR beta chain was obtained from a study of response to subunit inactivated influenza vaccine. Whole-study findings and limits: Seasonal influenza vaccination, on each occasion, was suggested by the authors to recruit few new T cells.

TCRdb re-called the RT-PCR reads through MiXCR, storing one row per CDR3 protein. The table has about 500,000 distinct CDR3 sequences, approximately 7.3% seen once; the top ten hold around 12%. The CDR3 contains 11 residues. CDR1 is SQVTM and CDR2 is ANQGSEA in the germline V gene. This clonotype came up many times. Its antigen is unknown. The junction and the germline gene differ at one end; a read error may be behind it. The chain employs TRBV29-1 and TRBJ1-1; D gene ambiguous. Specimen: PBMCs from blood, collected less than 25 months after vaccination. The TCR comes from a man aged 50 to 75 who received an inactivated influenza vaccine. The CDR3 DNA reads TGTATCGTACGGATGAACACTGAAGCTTTCTTT. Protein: CIVRMNTEAFF. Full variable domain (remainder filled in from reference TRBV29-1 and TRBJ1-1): SAVISQKPSRDICQRGTSLTIQCQVDSQVTMMFWYRQQPGQSLTLIATANQGSEATYESGFVIDKFPISRPNLTFSTLTVSNMSPEDSSIYLCIVRMNTEAFFGQGTRLTVV.